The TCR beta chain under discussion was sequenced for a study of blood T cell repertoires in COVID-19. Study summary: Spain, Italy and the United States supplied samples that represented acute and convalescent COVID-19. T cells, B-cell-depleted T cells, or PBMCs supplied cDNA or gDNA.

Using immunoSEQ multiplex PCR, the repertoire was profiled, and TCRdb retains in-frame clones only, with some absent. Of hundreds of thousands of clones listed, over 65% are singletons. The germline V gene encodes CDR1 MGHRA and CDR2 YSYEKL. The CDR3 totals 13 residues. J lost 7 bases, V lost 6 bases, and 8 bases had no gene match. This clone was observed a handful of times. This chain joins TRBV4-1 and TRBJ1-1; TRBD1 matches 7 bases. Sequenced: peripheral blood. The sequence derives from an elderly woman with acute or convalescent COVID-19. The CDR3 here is CASREGQGVEAFF. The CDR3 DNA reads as TGCGCCAGCAGGGAGGGGCAGGGGGTTGAAGCTTTCTTT.